Below are 21 T cell receptor beta chains sequenced from a single sample in a study of blood T cell repertoires in COVID-19. The table came from immunoSEQ multiplex PCR; TCRdb's copy has only in-frame clones and leaves some out. The table includes 150,000 to 200,000 clones, over 70% detected once. The sequenced sample consisted of peripheral blood. The receptors here all came from a woman between 70 and 85 years old who had recovered from COVID-19.

The rearrangement uses TRBV5-1 and TRBJ1-2; possible D gene TRBD1, 5 bases. This CDR3 is built from 14 residues. Trimming stripped 4 bases from V and 8 bases from J, with 18 bases between. Germline assignment: CDR1 SGHRS and CDR2 YFSETQ. The CDR3 region is CASSPGAQAWGYTF. DNA of the CDR3: TGCGCCAGCAGCCCCGGTGCACAGGCCTGGGGCTACACCTTC.

This chain joins TRBV3-1 (or the pseudogene TRBV3-2) and TRBJ1-2; maybe TRBD1 (5 bases). This CDR3 region has 16 residues. V was pared by 1 base and J by 0 bases, with 12 bases between. The V gene's germline CDR1 is LGHDT and CDR2 YNNKEL (reference sequence). The CDR3 nucleotides are TGTGCCAGCAGCCAAGGGCCGGGGGAAGCTAACTATGGCTACACCTTC. It translates to CASSQGPGEANYGYTF.

The rearrangement links TRBV6-5 to TRBJ1-1; D may be TRBD1 (6 bases). This CDR3 has 13 amino acids. The V gene's germline CDR1 is MNHEY and CDR2 SVGAGI. Deletions cut 7 bases from V and 3 bases from J, with 12 bases between. The CDR3 bases are TGTGCCAGCACCAACAGGGTGGACACTGAAGCTTTCTTT. This sequence encodes CASTNRVDTEAFF.

The rearrangement links TRBV6-2 or TRBV6-3 to TRBJ2-1; tentative D call: TRBD2 (7 bases). From germline, CDR1 is MNHEY and CDR2 SVGEGT. V gave up 6 bases and J gave up 12 bases, with 21 bases separating them. The CDR3 consists of 14 residues. DNA of the CDR3: TGTGCCAGCAGCAGCTTTGCGGGGGCGCGAGGGCAGTTCTTC. Translation gives CASSSFAGARGQFF.

J is TRBJ2-1 and V is TRBV5-1; maybe TRBD1 (6 bases). The germline V gene encodes CDR1 SGHRS and CDR2 YFSETQ. Trimming took 0 bases from V and 5 from J, leaving 9 bases between them. The CDR3 extends over 14 amino acids. CDR3 in amino acids: CASSLGGLNNEQFF. The CDR3 DNA reads as TGCGCCAGCAGCTTGGGGGGGCTCAACAATGAGCAGTTCTTC.

This chain joins TRBV19 and TRBJ1-2; 7 bases agree with TRBD1. From germline, CDR1 is LNHDA and CDR2 SQIVND (reference sequence). CDR3 size: 14 residues. J lost 8 bases, V lost 4 bases, and 10 bases had no gene match. CDR3 loop: CASSTRTGLGGYTF. For the CDR3, the DNA is TGTGCCAGTAGTACCCGGACAGGTTTGGGGGGCTACACCTTC. Supplemented by reference TRBV19 and TRBJ1-2, the full variable domain reads DGGITQSPKYLFRKEGQNVTLSCEQNLNHDAMYWYRQDPGQGLRLIYYSQIVNDFQKGDIAEGYSVSREKKESFPLTVTSAQKNPTAFYLCASSTRTGLGGYTFGSGTRLTVV.

This chain uses TRBV12-3 or TRBV12-4 with TRBJ2-7, with D maybe TRBD1 (5 bases). With 3 bases removed from V and 3 bases from J, the gap between germline ends came to 9 bases. The CDR3 is 13 amino acids. The CDR3 sequence is CASSLGRDYEQYF. The CDR3 DNA reads TGTGCCAGCAGTTTGGGCAGGGACTACGAGCAGTACTTC.

The V call is TRBV30, the J call TRBJ2-1, with 9 bases lining up with TRBD2. The length of the CDR3 is 15 residues. Germline loops: CDR1 GTSNPN, CDR2 SVGIG (reference sequence). V gave up 3 bases and J gave up 5 bases; unmatched junction bases: 8. CDR3 residues: CAWRAAGGAHNEQFF. The CDR3 DNA is TGTGCCTGGAGGGCCGCGGGGGGGGCCCACAATGAGCAGTTCTTC. The full variable domain, rest sourced from reference TRBV30 and TRBJ2-1, is SQTIHQWPATLVQPVGSPLSLECTVEGTSNPNLYWYRQAAGRGLQLLFYSVGIGQISSEVPQNLSASRPQDRQFILSSKKLLLSDSGFYLCAWRAAGGAHNEQFFGPGTRLTVL.

This clone was detected only once. This chain connects TRBV18 to TRBJ2-5, with 8 nucleotides matching TRBD1. V gave up 3 bases and J gave up 5 bases; unmatched junction bases: 5. The CDR3 has 14 amino acids. The germline V gene encodes CDR1 KGHSH and CDR2 LQKENI. The CDR3 protein is CASSPRTGRETQYF. Written as DNA, the CDR3 is TGTGCCAGCTCACCCCGGACAGGGCGGGAGACCCAGTACTTC.

The chain carries TRBV5-1 and TRBJ1-1, with D tentatively TRBD1 (5 bases). CDR1 is SGHRS and CDR2 is YFSETQ in the germline V gene. CDR3 length: 15 residues. The ends were cut back, 4 bases at V and 3 bases at J, with 16 bases in the middle. As DNA, the CDR3 is TGCGCCAGCAGCGAGAGGACAAGTAGGGACACTGAAGCTTTCTTT. Amino acid sequence: CASSERTSRDTEAFF.

The chain links TRBV10-3 to TRBJ2-3; 16 bases align to TRBD2. CDR3 length: 16 amino acids. The V segment lost 10 bases and the J segment 5 bases; nucleotides outside the gene matches: 9. The V gene's germline CDR1 is ENHRY and CDR2 SYGVKD. The CDR3 DNA reads as TGTGCCACCGGGACTAGCGGGGGGGCTTTTGTAGATACGCAGTATTTT. Translated, it gives CATGTSGGAFVDTQYF.

The chain recombines TRBV27 with TRBJ2-7; possible D gene TRBD1, 6 bases. Trimming pared 8 bases from V and 0 bases from J, leaving 17 bases between. Looked up from germline, CDR1 is MNHEY and CDR2 is SMNVEV (reference sequence). This CDR3 contains 15 residues. The CDR3 region is CASVTGTGGSYEQYF. The CDR3, as DNA: TGTGCCAGCGTAACAGGGACCGGCGGCTCCTACGAGCAGTACTTC.

The V call is TRBV9, the J call TRBJ2-1, with 11 bases that match TRBD2. CDR3 size: 19 residues. The germline CDR1 and CDR2 sequences are SGDLS and YYNGEE. Trimming cost V 3 bases and J 5 bases; bases outside gene matches: 16. The CDR3 loop reads CASSAEGSGRARVNNEQFF. In nucleotides, the CDR3 is TGTGCCAGCAGCGCCGAGGGTAGCGGGAGGGCCCGGGTAAACAATGAGCAGTTCTTC.

V gene TRBV5-1 combines with J gene TRBJ1-2; D is ambiguous. This CDR3 contains 14 residues. CDR1 SGHRS and CDR2 YFSETQ come from the germline V gene. Trimming took off 2 bases at V and 6 bases at J, with 14 bases between the two ends. The CDR3 DNA sequence: TGCGCCAGCAGCTTAGACCCACGGCGGGATGGCTACACCTTC. It specifies CASSLDPRRDGYTF. The full variable domain, its missing parts supplied by reference TRBV5-1 and TRBJ1-2, is KAGVTQTPRYLIKTRGQQVTLSCSPISGHRSVSWYQQTPGQGLQFLFEYFSETQRNKGNFPGRFSGRQFSNSRSEMNVSTLELGDSALYLCASSLDPRRDGYTFGSGTRLTVV.

This chain uses TRBV19 with TRBJ2-5; D perhaps matches TRBD1 (6 bases). Trimming removed 3 bases at V and 3 bases at J, with 11 bases between. Germline loops: CDR1 LNHDA, CDR2 SQIVND (reference sequence). The CDR3 is 14 amino acids. The CDR3 region is CASSMTGTKETQYF. The CDR3 region has the DNA TGTGCCAGTAGTATGACAGGTACTAAAGAGACCCAGTACTTC.

The count of this clone is one. J is TRBJ2-3 and V is TRBV10-3, with 7 bases fitting TRBD2. The trim removed 6 bases at V and 6 bases at J, leaving 12 bases unmatched. CDR3 size: 15 residues. Germline CDR1 ENHRY, CDR2 SYGVKD. CDR3 bases: TGTGCCATCAGGGGCAGCGGGATCTTGGGGGATACGCAGTATTTT. Amino acid sequence: CAIRGSGILGDTQYF.

The V call is TRBV6-1, the J call TRBJ2-4; 16 positions match TRBD2. V gave up 1 base and J gave up 9 bases; unmatched junction bases: 6. The length of the CDR3 is 17 residues. Per the germline V gene, CDR1 is MNHNS and CDR2 is SASEGT. The CDR3 nucleotides are TGTGCCAGCAGTGAAGGAGGGGGACTAGCGGGAGGGGGCATTCAGTACTTC. Amino acid sequence: CASSEGGGLAGGGIQYF.

This clone appeared once. The gene calls are TRBV19 and TRBJ1-1, with D maybe TRBD1 (6 bases). Germline CDR1 reads LNHDA; CDR2 reads SQIVND (reference sequence). V was shortened by 3 bases and J by 4 bases, with 12 bases between the two germline ends. The CDR3 is made up of 14 amino acids. CDR3 in DNA: TGTGCCAGTAGTATGGTTCCCAGGGGCACTGAAGCTTTCTTT. This translates into CASSMVPRGTEAFF.

The rearrangement links TRBV2 to TRBJ2-7; 8 bases fit TRBD1. The CDR3 is made up of 14 amino acids. The J segment lost 2 bases and the V segment lost 4 bases, leaving 4 bases of the junction unmatched. CDR1 SNHLY and CDR2 FYNNEI come from the germline V gene. The CDR3 sequence is CASSVGTGTYEQYF. CDR3 DNA sequence: TGTGCCAGCAGTGTTGGGACAGGCACCTACGAGCAGTACTTC.

V usage is TRBV27 and J usage is TRBJ1-2; the match to TRBD1 covers 9 bases. There are 15 residues in the CDR3. Germline CDR1 reads MNHEY; CDR2 reads SMNVEV (reference sequence). After removal of 3 bases from V and 3 bases from J, the junction contained 5 bases not matched to a gene. The CDR3 reads CASSFGTGPHYGYTF. The CDR3 DNA reads as TGTGCCAGCAGTTTTGGGACAGGGCCCCACTATGGCTACACCTTC.

The chain links TRBV15 to TRBJ2-7; D is perhaps TRBD2 (5 bases). Germline V gene lookup returns CDR1 LNHNV and CDR2 YYDKDF (reference sequence). The CDR3 totals 12 residues. V lost 5 bases to trimming and J lost 3 bases, with 8 bases between them. CDR3 nucleotides: TGTGCCACCAGCCCCGACTACTACGAGCAGTACTTC. Its translation is CATSPDYYEQYF.